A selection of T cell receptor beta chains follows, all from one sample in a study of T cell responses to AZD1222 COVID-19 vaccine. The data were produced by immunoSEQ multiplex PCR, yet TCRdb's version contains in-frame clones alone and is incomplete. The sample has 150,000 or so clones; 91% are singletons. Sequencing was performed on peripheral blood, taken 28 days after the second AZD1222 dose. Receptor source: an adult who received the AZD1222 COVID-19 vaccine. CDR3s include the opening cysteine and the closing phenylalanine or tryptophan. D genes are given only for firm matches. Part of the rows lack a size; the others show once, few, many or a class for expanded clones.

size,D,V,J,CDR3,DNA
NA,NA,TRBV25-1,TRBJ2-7,CASKGGAESYYEQYF,TGTGCCAGCAAGGGGGGCGCGGAGAGTTACTACGAGCAGTACTTC
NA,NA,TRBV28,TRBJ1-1,CASSPRGKNTEAFF,TGTGCCAGCAGCCCAAGAGGGAAAAACACTGAAGCTTTCTTT
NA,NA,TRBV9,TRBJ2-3,CASSVVLSTDTQYF,TGTGCCAGCAGCGTAGTGCTGAGCACAGATACGCAGTATTTT
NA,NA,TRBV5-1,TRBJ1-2,CASSLTQGIFYGYTF,TGCGCCAGCAGCTTGACACAGGGAATTTTCTATGGCTACACCTTC
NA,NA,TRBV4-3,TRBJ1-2,CASSQDHNRHLNYGYTF,TGCGCCAGCAGCCAAGATCACAACCGTCACCTTAACTATGGCTACACCTTC
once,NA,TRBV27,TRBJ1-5,CASSLKQYSNQPQHF,TGTGCCAGCAGTTTAAAACAGTATAGCAATCAGCCCCAGCATTTT
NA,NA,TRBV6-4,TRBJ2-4,CASSSVTTPLAKNIQYF,TGTGCCAGCAGCAGTGTTACGACTCCACTAGCCAAAAACATTCAGTACTTC
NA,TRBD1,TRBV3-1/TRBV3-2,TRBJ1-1,CASSQEVGTVNTEAFF,TGTGCCAGCAGCCAAGAAGTGGGGACAGTGAACACTGAAGCTTTCTTT
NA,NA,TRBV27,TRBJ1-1,CASRNRVHTEAFF,TGTGCCAGCAGGAACAGGGTTCACACTGAAGCTTTCTTT
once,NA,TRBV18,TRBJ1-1,CASSPQGGNTEAFF,TGTGCCAGCTCACCACAGGGGGGGAACACTGAAGCTTTCTTT
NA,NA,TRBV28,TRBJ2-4,CASSIGGENIQYF,TGTGCCAGCTCTATTGGGGGCGAAAACATTCAGTACTTC
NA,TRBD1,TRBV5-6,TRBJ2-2,CASSLDQGANTGELFF,TGTGCCAGCAGCTTGGACCAGGGGGCCAACACCGGGGAGCTGTTTTTT
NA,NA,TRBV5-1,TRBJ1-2,CASSDYKQGSYGYTF,TGCGCCAGCAGCGACTATAAACAGGGATCCTATGGCTACACCTTC
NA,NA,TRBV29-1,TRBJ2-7,CSVDLRTGYEQYF,TGCAGCGTTGATTTGCGGACTGGCTACGAGCAGTACTTC
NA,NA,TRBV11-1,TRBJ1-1,CASSFNARDTEAFF,TGTGCCAGCAGCTTTAATGCCCGTGACACTGAAGCTTTCTTT
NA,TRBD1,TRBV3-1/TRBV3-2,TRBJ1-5,CASSQRTGGGNQPQHF,TGTGCCAGCAGCCAACGAACAGGGGGCGGCAATCAGCCCCAGCATTTT
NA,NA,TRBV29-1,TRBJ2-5,CSGRDNQETQYF,TGCAGCGGCCGGGACAACCAAGAGACCCAGTACTTC
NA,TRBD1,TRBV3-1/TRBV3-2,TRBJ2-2,CASSQNQGVENTGELFF,TGTGCCAGCAGCCAAAACCAGGGGGTTGAGAACACCGGGGAGCTGTTTTTT
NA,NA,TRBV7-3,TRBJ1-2,CASRPGGTNYGYTF,TGTGCCAGCAGACCGGGGGGGACGAACTATGGCTACACCTTC
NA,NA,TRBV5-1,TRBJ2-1,CASSSVGGLPNNEQFF,TGCGCCAGCAGCTCGGTGGGGGGCCTCCCTAACAATGAGCAGTTCTTC
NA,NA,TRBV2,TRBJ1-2,CASREEQGYGYTF,TGTGCCAGCAGGGAAGAACAGGGCTATGGCTACACCTTC
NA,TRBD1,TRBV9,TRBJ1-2,CASSTTPRTGENYGYTF,TGTGCCAGCAGCACGACTCCCAGGACAGGCGAAAACTATGGCTACACCTTC
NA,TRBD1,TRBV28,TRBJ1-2,CASSNTGAYKLPPNYGYTF,TGTGCCAGCAGCAACACAGGGGCCTACAAGCTCCCGCCTAACTATGGCTACACCTTC
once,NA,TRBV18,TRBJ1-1,CASSPVSTEAFF,TGTGCCAGCTCACCAGTGTCCACTGAAGCTTTCTTT
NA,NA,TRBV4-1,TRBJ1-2,CASSQDVVGYTF,TGCGCCAGCAGCCAAGATGTAGTGGGCTACACCTTC
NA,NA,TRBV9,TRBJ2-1,CASSVGTTGNEQFF,TGTGCCAGCAGCGTAGGGACTACCGGAAATGAGCAGTTCTTC
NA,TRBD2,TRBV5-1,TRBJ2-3,CASSLGASGGVDTQYF,TGCGCCAGCAGCTTGGGGGCTAGCGGTGGCGTGGATACGCAGTATTTT
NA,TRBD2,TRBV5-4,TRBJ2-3,CASSLDAGGLADTQYF,TGTGCCAGCAGCTTGGATGCGGGAGGCCTGGCAGATACGCAGTATTTT
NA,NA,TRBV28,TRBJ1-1,CASSLGPPNTEAFF,TGTGCCAGCAGTTTAGGCCCACCGAACACTGAAGCTTTCTTT
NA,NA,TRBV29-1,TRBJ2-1,CSVEDRQGPVGGQFF,TGCAGCGTTGAAGATCGTCAGGGCCCCGTCGGAGGGCAGTTCTTC
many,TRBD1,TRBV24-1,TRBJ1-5,CATSYNRGKTPASNQPQHF,TGTGCCACCAGTTACAACAGGGGAAAAACCCCCGCTAGCAATCAGCCCCAGCATTTT
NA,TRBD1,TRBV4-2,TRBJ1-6,CASSQEGQGRGNSPLHF,TGTGCCAGCAGCCAAGAGGGACAGGGGCGAGGAAATTCACCCCTCCACTTT
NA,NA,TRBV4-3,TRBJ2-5,CASSQDLIRIETQYF,TGCGCCAGCAGCCAAGATCTTATAAGGATAGAGACCCAGTACTTC
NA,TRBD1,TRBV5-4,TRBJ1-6,CASSRGGFDNSPLHF,TGTGCCAGCAGCAGAGGGGGCTTCGATAATTCACCCCTCCACTTT
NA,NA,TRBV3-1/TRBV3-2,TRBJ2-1,CASSQRVRDNEQFF,TGTGCCAGCAGCCAACGGGTGAGGGACAATGAGCAGTTCTTC
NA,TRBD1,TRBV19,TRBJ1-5,CASSVGGPEPQHF,TGTGCCAGTAGTGTAGGGGGCCCGGAGCCCCAGCATTTT
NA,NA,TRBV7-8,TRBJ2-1,CASSSPLEGIAREQFF,TGTGCCAGCAGCTCCCCGTTGGAGGGGATAGCGCGGGAGCAGTTCTTC